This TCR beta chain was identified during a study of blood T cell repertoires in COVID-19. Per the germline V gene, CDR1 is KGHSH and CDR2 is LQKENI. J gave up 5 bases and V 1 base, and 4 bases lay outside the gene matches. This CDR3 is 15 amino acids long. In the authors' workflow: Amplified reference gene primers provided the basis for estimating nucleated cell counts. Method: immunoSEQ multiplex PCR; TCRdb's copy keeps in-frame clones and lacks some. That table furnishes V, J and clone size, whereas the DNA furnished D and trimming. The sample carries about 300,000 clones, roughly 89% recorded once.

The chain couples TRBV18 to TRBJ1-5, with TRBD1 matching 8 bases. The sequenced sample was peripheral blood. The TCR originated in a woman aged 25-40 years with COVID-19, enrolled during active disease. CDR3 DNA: TGTGCCAGCTCACCACACTCAGGGGGCGATCAGCCCCAGCATTTT. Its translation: CASSPHSGGDQPQHF.